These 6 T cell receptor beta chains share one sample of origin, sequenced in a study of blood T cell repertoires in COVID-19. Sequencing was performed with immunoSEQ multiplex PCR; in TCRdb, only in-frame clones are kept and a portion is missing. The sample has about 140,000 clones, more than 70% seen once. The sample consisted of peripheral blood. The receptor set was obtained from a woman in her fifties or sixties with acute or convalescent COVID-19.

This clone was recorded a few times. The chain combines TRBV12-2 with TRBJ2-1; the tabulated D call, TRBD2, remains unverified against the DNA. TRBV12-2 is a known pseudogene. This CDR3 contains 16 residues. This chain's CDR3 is CASRPRRDGSYNEQFF. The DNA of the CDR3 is TGTGCAAGTCGCCCGCGGCGGGACGGTTCCTACAATGAGCAGTTCTTC.

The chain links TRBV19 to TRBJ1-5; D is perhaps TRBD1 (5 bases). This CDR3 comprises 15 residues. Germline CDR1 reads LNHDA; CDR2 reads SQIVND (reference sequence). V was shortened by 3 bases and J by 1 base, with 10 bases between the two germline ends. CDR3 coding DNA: TGTGCCAGTAGTATTCGACAGAAGAGCAATCAGCCCCAGCATTTT. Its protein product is CASSIRQKSNQPQHF.

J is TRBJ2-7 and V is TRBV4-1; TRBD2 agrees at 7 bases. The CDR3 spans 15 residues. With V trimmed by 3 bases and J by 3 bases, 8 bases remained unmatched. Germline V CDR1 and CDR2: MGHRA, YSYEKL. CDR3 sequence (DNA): TGCGCCAGCAGCCAGGGGGGGGGAGGGCTCTACGAGCAGTACTTC. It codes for CASSQGGGGLYEQYF.

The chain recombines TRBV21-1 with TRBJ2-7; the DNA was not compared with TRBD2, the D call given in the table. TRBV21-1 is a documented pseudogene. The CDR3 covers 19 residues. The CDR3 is CASSSNGTSGGAISYEQYF. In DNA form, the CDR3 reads TGTGCCAGCAGCTCAAACGGGACTAGCGGGGGGGCAATCTCCTACGAGCAGTACTTC.

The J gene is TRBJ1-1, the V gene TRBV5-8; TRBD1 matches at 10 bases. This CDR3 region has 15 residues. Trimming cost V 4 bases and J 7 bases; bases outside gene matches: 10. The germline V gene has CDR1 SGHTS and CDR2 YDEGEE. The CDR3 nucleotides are TGTGCCAGCAGCCCGGGGGGGACAGGGGCTATTGAAGCTTTCTTT. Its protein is CASSPGGTGAIEAFF.

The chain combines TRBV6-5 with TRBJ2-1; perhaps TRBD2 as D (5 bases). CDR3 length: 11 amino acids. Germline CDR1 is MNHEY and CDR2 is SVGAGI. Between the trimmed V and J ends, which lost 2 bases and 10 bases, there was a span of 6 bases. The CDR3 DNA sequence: TGTGCCAGCAGTTACGGGGAGGAGCAGTTCTTC. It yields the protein CASSYGEEQFF.